The T cell receptor beta chain described here comes from a study of T cell changes during pregnancy in multiple sclerosis (dated 2019 in TCRdb). About the study as a whole: The study looked at changes in the T cell repertoire across pregnancy in women with multiple sclerosis.

Trimming at the junction amounts to 6 bases on V and 0 bases on J, and the germline ends lie 17 bases apart. CDR1 SEHNR and CDR2 FQNEAQ are derived from the germline V gene (reference sequence). The CDR3 has 16 amino acids, counting the end cysteine and phenylalanine. The kept DNA is CDR3 alone, 48 bases in frame from the first base. Receptor amplification or capture employed the immunoSEQ multiplex PCR assay. As stored in TCRdb, this immuneACCESS dataset retains in-frame rearrangements with V and J assigned. A fraction of the clones does not appear; measured against another copy, unresolved V genes explain less than half of the discrepancy, and the remainder lacks a known reason. A total of tens of thousands of clones appear in this sample, roughly 91% of them only once. The ten largest clones take up approximately 1.6% of the sample. A note on this clone: Its antigen remains unidentified. No base quality values were provided; no much bigger clone lies one nucleotide off.

Specimen: peripheral blood, collected after pregnancy. The TCR originated in a female donor in good health, enrolled as a control in a pregnancy study. The chain joins TRBV7-9 to TRBJ1-1; there is no confident call for the D gene. The CDR3 has the sequence CASRHDGRGMNTEAFF. The DNA sequence is as follows: TGTGCCAGCAGACATGATGGGAGAGGGATGAACACTGAAGCTTTCTTT.